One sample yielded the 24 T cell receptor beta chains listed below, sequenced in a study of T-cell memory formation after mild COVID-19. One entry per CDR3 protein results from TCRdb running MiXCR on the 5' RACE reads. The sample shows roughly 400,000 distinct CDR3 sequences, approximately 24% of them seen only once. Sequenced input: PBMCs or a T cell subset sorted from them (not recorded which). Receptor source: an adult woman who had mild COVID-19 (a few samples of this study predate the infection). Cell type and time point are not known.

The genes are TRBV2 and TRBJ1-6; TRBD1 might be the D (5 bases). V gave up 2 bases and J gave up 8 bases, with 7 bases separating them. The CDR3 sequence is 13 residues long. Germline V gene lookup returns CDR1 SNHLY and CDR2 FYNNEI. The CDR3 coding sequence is TGTGCCAGCAGTGAACAGACAGATTCACCCCTCCACTTT. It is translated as CASSEQTDSPLHF.

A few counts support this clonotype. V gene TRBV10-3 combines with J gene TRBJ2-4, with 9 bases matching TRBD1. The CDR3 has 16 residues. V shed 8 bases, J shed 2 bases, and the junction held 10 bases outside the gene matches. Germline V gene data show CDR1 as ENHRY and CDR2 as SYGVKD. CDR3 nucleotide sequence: TGTGCCATCCACGGGCGGGACAGGGTCACCAAAAACATTCAGTACTTC. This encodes CAIHGRDRVTKNIQYF.

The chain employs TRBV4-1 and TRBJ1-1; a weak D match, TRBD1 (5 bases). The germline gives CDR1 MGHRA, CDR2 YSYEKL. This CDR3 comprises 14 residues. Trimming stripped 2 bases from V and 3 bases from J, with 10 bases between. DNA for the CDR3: TGCGCCAGCAGCCAACAGGGTTGGGACACTGAAGCTTTCTTT. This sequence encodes CASSQQGWDTEAFF.

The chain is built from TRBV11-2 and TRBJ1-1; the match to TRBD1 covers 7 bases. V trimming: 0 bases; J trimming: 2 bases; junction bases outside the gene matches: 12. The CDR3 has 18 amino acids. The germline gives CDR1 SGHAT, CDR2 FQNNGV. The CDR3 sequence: CASSLDHFNRGRNTEAFF. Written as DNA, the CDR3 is TGTGCCAGCAGCTTAGATCACTTCAACAGGGGCCGTAACACTGAAGCTTTCTTT.

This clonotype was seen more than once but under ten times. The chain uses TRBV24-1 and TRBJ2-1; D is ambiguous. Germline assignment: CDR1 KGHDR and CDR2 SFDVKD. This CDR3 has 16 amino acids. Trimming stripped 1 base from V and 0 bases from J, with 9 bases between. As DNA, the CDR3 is TGTGCCACCAGTGATTTTACCGGATCCTCCTACAATGAGCAGTTCTTC. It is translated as CATSDFTGSSYNEQFF.

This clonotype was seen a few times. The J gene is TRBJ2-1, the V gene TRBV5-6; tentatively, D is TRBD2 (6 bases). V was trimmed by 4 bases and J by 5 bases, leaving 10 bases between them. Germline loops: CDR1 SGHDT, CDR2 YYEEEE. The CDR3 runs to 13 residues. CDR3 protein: CASSGDLDNEQFF. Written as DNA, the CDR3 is TGTGCCAGCAGCGGGGACTTAGACAATGAGCAGTTCTTC.

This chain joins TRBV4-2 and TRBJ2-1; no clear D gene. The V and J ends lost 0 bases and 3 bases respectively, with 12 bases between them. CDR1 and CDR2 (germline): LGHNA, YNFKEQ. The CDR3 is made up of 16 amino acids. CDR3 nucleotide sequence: TGTGCCAGCAGCCAAGATGACGGAAGATACTACAATGAGCAGTTCTTC. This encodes CASSQDDGRYYNEQFF.

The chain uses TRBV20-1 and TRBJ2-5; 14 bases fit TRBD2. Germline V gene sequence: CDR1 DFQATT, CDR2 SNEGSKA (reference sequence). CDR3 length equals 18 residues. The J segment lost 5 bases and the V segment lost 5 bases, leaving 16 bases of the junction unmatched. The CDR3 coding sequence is TGCAGTGCTCGGGCAACGGGACTAGCGGGGGTTTACGGGGAGACCCAGTACTTC. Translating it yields CSARATGLAGVYGETQYF.

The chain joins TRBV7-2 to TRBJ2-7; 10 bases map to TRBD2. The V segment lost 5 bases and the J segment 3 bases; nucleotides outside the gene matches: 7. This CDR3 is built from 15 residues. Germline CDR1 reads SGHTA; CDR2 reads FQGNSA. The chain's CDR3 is CASSPGTSVYYEQYF. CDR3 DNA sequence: TGTGCCAGCAGCCCAGGGACTAGCGTGTACTACGAGCAGTACTTC.

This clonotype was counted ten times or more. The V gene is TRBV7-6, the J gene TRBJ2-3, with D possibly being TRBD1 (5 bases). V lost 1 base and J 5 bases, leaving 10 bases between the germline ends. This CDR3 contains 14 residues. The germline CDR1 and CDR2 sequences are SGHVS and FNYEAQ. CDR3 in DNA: TGTGCCAGCAGCTTAGGGGGCCCCGAAGATACGCAGTATTTT. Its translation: CASSLGGPEDTQYF.

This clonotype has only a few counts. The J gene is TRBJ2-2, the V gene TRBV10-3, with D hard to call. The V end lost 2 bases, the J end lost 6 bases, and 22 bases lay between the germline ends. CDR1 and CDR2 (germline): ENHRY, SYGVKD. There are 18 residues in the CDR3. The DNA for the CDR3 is TGTGCCATCAGTGAGGGAACCATTGGGCTCCCGCGTCCCGGGGAGCTGTTTTTT. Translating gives CAISEGTIGLPRPGELFF.

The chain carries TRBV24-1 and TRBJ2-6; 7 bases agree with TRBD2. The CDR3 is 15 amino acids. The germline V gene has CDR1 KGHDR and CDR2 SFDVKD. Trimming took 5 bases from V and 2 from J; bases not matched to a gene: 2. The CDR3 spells CATSVGRAGANVLTF. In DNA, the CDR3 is TGTGCCACCAGTGTTGGGAGGGCTGGGGCCAACGTCCTGACTTTC.

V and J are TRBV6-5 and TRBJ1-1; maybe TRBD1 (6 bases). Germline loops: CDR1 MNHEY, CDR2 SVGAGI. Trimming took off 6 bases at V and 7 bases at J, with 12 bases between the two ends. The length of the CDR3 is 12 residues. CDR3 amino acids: CASSTQGYEAFF. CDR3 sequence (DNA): TGTGCCAGCAGCACCCAGGGGTATGAAGCTTTCTTT.

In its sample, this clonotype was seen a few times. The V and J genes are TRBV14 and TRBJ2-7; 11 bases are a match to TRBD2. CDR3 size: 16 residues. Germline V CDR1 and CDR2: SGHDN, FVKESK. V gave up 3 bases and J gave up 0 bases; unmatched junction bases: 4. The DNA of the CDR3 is TGTGCCAGCAGCCATAATAGCGGGGGGGCCTCCTACGAGCAGTACTTC. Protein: CASSHNSGGASYEQYF. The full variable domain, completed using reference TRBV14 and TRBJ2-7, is EAGVTQFPSHSVIEKGQTVTLRCDPISGHDNLYWYRRVMGKEIKFLLHFVKESKQDESGMPNNRFLAERTGGTYSTLKVQPAELEDSGVYFCASSHNSGGASYEQYFGPGTRLTVT.

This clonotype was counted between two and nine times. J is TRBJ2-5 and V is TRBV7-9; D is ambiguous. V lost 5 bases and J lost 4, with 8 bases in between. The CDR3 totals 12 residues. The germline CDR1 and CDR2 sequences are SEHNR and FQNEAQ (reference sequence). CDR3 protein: CASSRTPETQYF. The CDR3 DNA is TGTGCCAGCAGCCGGACCCCAGAGACCCAGTACTTC.

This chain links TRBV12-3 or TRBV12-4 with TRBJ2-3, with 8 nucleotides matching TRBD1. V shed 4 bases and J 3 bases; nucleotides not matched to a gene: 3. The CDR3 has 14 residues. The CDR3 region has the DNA TGTGCCAGCAGTTGGACAGGGCGTACAGATACGCAGTATTTT. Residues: CASSWTGRTDTQYF.

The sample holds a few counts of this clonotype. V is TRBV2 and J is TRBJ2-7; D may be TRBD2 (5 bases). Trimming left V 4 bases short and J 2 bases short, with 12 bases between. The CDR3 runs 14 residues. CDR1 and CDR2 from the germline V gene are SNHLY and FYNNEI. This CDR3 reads CASSVEAGPYEQYF. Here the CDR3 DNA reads TGTGCCAGCAGTGTGGAGGCAGGACCCTACGAGCAGTACTTC.

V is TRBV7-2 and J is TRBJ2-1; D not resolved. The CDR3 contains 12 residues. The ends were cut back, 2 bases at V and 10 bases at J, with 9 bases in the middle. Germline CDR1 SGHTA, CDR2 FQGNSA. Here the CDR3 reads CASSLQTLEQFF. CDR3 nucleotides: TGTGCCAGCAGCTTACAAACCTTGGAGCAGTTCTTC.

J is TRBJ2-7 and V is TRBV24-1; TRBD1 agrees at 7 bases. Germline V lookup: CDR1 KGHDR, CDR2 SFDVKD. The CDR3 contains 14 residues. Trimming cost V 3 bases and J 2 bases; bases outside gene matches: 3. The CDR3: CATSDGGQPYEQYF. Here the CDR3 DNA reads TGTGCCACCAGTGATGGGGGACAGCCCTACGAGCAGTACTTC.

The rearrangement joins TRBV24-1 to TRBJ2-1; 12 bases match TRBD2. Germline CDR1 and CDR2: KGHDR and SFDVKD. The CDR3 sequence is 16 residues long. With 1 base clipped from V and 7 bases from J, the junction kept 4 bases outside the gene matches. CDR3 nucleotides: TGTGCCACCAGTGATTTAGGGACTAGCGGGCTAAATGAGCAGTTCTTC. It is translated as CATSDLGTSGLNEQFF.

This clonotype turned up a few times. This chain's CDR3 is CASSLGFEFTVYNEQFF. The CDR3 region has the DNA TGTGCCAGCAGCTTAGGCTTCGAGTTTACAGTATACAATGAGCAGTTCTTC. V usage is TRBV7-9 and J usage is TRBJ2-1; no clear D. This CDR3 comprises 17 residues. With 1 base removed from V and 4 bases from J, the gap between germline ends came to 17 bases. CDR1 SEHNR and CDR2 FQNEAQ come from the germline V gene (reference sequence).

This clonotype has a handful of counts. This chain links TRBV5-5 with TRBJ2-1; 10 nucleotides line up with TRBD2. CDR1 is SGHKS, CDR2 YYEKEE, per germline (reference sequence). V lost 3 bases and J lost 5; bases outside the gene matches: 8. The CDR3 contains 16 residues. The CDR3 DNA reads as TGTGCCAGCAGCTCCCAAGGGACTAGCGCGGACAATGAGCAGTTCTTC. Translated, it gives CASSSQGTSADNEQFF.

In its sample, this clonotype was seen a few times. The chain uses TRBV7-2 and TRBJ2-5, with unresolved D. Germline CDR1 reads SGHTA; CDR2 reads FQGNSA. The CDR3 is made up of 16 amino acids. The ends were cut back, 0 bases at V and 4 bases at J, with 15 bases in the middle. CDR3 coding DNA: TGTGCCAGCAGCTTAGCTCCGGACGCACCTAGAGAGACCCAGTACTTC. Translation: CASSLAPDAPRETQYF. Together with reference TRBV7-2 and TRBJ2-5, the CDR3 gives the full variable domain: GAGVSQSPSNKVTEKGKDVELRCDPISGHTALYWYRQSLGQGLEFLIYFQGNSAPDKSGLPSDRFSAERTGGSVSTLTIQRTQQEDSAVYLCASSLAPDAPRETQYFGPGTRLLVL.

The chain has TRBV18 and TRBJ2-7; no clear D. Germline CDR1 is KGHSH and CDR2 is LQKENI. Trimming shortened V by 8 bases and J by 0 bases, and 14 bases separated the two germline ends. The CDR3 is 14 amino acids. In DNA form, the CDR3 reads TGTGCCAGCCGTGCGAAGGAGAACTCCTACGAGCAGTACTTC. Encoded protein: CASRAKENSYEQYF. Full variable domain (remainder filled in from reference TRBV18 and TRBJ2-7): NAGVMQNPRHLVRRRGQEARLRCSPMKGHSHVYWYRQLPEEGLKFMVYLQKENIIDESGMPKERFSAEFPKEGPSILRIQQVVRGDSAAYFCASRAKENSYEQYFGPGTRLTVT.